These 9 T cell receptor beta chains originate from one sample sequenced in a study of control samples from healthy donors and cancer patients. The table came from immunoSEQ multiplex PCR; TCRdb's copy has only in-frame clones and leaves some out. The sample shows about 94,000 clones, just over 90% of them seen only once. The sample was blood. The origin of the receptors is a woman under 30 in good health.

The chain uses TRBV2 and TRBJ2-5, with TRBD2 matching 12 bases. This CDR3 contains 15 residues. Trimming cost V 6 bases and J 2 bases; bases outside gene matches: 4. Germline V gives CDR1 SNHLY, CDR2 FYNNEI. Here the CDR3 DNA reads TGTGCCAGCAGATGGACTAGCGGGGTACAAGAGACCCAGTACTTC. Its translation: CASRWTSGVQETQYF.

The CDR3 region is CASSQATGTNTGELFF. DNA for the CDR3: TGCGCCAGCAGCCAAGCAACGGGGACGAACACCGGGGAGCTGTTTTTT. The chain links TRBV4-1 to TRBJ2-2; tentatively, D is TRBD2 (5 bases). The CDR3 is made up of 16 amino acids. V shed 1 base and J shed 0 bases, with 9 bases lying between them. Per the germline V gene, CDR1 is MGHRA and CDR2 is YSYEKL.

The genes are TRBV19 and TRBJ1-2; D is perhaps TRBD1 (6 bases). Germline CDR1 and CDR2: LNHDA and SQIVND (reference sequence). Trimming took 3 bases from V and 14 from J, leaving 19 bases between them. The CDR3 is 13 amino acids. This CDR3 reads CASSIGGARVITF. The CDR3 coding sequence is TGTGCCAGTAGTATCGGGGGGGCGCGAGTGATTACCTTC.

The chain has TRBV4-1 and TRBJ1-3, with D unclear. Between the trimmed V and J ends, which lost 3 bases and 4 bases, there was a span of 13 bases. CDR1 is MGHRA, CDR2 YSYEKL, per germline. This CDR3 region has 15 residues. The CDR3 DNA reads TGCGCCAGCAGCCAGGGTGAATACCGGGGAAACACCATATATTTT. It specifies CASSQGEYRGNTIYF.

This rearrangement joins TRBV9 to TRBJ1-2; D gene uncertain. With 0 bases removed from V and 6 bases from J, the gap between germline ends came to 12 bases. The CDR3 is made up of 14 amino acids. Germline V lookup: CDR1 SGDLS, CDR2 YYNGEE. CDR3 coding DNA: TGTGCCAGCAGCGTAGGCAACGGCCTGAATGGCTACACCTTC. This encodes CASSVGNGLNGYTF.

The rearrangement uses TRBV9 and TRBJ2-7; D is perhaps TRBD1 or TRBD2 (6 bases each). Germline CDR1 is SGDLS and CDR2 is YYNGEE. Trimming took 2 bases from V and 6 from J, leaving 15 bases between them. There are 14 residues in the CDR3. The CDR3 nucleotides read TGTGCCAGCAGCGTCGGTACAGGGAGGAGCGAGCAGTACTTC. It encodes CASSVGTGRSEQYF.

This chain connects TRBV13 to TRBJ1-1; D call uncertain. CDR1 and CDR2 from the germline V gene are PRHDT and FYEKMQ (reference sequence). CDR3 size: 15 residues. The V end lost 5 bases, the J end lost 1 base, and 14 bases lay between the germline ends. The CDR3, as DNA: TGTGCCAGCAGCCCCGGACGGGCGAGGAACACTGAAGCTTTCTTT. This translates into CASSPGRARNTEAFF.

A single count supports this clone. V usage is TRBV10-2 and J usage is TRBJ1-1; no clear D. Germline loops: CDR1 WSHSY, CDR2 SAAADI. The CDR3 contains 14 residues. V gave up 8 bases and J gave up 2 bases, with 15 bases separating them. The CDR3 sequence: CASRPVSLNTEAFF. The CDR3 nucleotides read TGCGCCAGCCGCCCGGTATCGCTTAACACTGAAGCTTTCTTT.

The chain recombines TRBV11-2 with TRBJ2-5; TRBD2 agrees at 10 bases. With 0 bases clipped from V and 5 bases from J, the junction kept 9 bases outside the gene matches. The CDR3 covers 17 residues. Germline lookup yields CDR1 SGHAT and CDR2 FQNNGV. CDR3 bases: TGTGCCAGCAGCTTAGATCCCCCAGCGGGGGGGCAGGAGACCCAGTACTTC. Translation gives CASSLDPPAGGQETQYF.